These 14 T cell receptor beta chains originate from one sample sequenced in a study of shared clonotypes between healthy human individuals. TCRdb keeps only in-frame clones here, not all; method: immunoSEQ multiplex PCR. The sample holds about 1.5 million clones, roughly 96% seen once. The sample was naive CD4+ T cells sorted from blood. As for subset: CD45RA+ positively selected. The receptors were gathered from a man aged 25-40 years in good health.

The genes are TRBV5-1 and TRBJ2-3; D tentatively fits TRBD1 or TRBD2 (6 bases each). The CDR3 loop spans 15 amino acids. The germline V gene has CDR1 SGHRS and CDR2 YFSETQ. Deletions cut 3 bases from V and 5 bases from J, with 16 bases between. In nucleotides, the CDR3 is TGCGCCAGCAGCTCCCTAAGGGGGGCAGAAGATACGCAGTATTTT. Translating it yields CASSSLRGAEDTQYF. Filled out from reference TRBV5-1 and TRBJ2-3, the complete variable domain reads KAGVTQTPRYLIKTRGQQVTLSCSPISGHRSVSWYQQTPGQGLQFLFEYFSETQRNKGNFPGRFSGRQFSNSRSEMNVSTLELGDSALYLCASSSLRGAEDTQYFGPGTRLTVL.

The V gene is TRBV6-1, the J gene TRBJ2-2, with TRBD1 identical over 8 bases. Germline V gene data show CDR1 as MNHNS and CDR2 as SASEGT. This CDR3 region has 16 residues. J lost 4 bases, V lost 4 bases, and 8 bases had no gene match. The CDR3 reads CASSGTDRAFTGELFF. CDR3 DNA: TGTGCCAGCAGTGGAACGGACAGGGCCTTCACCGGGGAGCTGTTTTTT.

This chain joins TRBV5-4 and TRBJ2-3, with D unresolved. CDR1 SGHNT and CDR2 YYREEE come from the germline V gene (reference sequence). The V end lost 5 bases, the J end lost 5 bases, and 9 bases lay between the germline ends. The CDR3 is made up of 12 amino acids. DNA of the CDR3: TGTGCCAGCAGGGGGTTTGGAGATACGCAGTATTTT. It yields the protein CASRGFGDTQYF.

The CDR3 region has the DNA TGTGCCAGCAGTGAACCCTATGTCAACTATGGCTACACCTTC. Translated, it gives CASSEPYVNYGYTF. The chain combines TRBV2 with TRBJ1-2; the D is unclear. Germline CDR1 SNHLY, CDR2 FYNNEI. CDR3 length: 14 residues. Trimming removed 2 bases at V and 2 bases at J, with 9 bases between.

This clone appeared once. J is TRBJ2-1 and V is TRBV5-4; TRBD1 might be the D (6 bases). The germline CDR1 and CDR2 sequences are SGHNT and YYREEE (reference sequence). The CDR3 is 17 amino acids. V was clipped by 4 bases and J by 0 bases, with 17 bases between them. In DNA form, the CDR3 reads TGTGCCAGCAGCCTATTAGTGAGGGGGACCTCCTACAATGAGCAGTTCTTC. Its protein product is CASSLLVRGTSYNEQFF.

The V gene is TRBV7-2, the J gene TRBJ2-7, with D unclear. The CDR3 extends over 13 amino acids. Trimming left V 1 base short and J 3 bases short, with 7 bases between. Germline values: CDR1 SGHTA, CDR2 FQGNSA. Here the CDR3 reads CASSLEGFYEQYF. The CDR3 coding sequence is TGTGCCAGCAGCTTAGAGGGTTTCTACGAGCAGTACTTC.

The gene calls are TRBV10-1 and TRBJ2-3; no clear D gene. V was trimmed by 8 bases and J by 2 bases, leaving 5 bases between them. This CDR3 region has 11 residues. Germline values: CDR1 WNHNN, CDR2 SYGVQD (reference sequence). The CDR3 is CASGYTDTQYF. CDR3 bases: TGCGCCAGCGGGTACACAGATACGCAGTATTTT.

V gene TRBV6-6 combines with J gene TRBJ2-3, with 14 bases that match TRBD2. With V trimmed by 6 bases and J by 4 bases, 3 bases remained unmatched. The CDR3 has 15 residues. Per germline, CDR1 MNHNY and CDR2 SVGAGI (reference sequence). As DNA, the CDR3 is TGTGCCAGCAGGGGACTAGCGGGAGTACCAGATACGCAGTATTTT. Protein product: CASRGLAGVPDTQYF.

As regards this clone: In the same sample, other DNA sequences code for this CDR3. This chain connects TRBV11-2 to TRBJ2-7, with D perhaps matching TRBD2 (6 bases). CDR1 SGHAT and CDR2 FQNNGV come from the germline V gene. This CDR3 contains 13 residues. V lost 1 base to trimming and J lost 4 bases, with 8 bases between them. For the CDR3, the DNA is TGTGCCAGCAGCTTAGGACTAGGTTACGAGCAGTACTTC. It is translated as CASSLGLGYEQYF.

This chain uses TRBV6-4 with TRBJ2-2; 9 bases fit TRBD2. Trimming at V came to 6 bases and at J to 4 bases, leaving 3 bases not matched to a gene. This CDR3 spans 14 amino acids. CDR1 and CDR2 from the germline V gene are MRHNA and SNTAGT. CDR3 residues: CASSGLAFTGELFF. The DNA for the CDR3 is TGTGCCAGCAGCGGACTAGCGTTCACCGGGGAGCTGTTTTTT.

The V and J genes are TRBV30 and TRBJ1-5, with TRBD1 matching over 8 bases. There are 16 residues in the CDR3. Germline values: CDR1 GTSNPN, CDR2 SVGIG (reference sequence). CDR3 loop: CGPGRGRGCSNQPQHF. The CDR3 DNA follows: TGTGGCCCGGGCAGGGGGCGCGGCTGTAGCAATCAGCCCCAGCATTTT.

This clone was detected once. The chain combines TRBV28 with TRBJ2-1, with TRBD2 matching 13 bases. V shed 4 bases and J 7 bases; nucleotides not matched to a gene: 7. CDR1 is MDHEN and CDR2 is SYDVKM in the germline V gene. The CDR3 length is 16 residues. CDR3 residues: CASSSRTSGRGNEQFF. The CDR3 region has the DNA TGTGCCAGCAGTTCCCGGACTAGCGGGAGAGGAAATGAGCAGTTCTTC.

V usage is TRBV5-4 and J usage is TRBJ2-1; D possibly corresponds to TRBD1 (6 bases). The CDR3 consists of 14 residues. Germline lookup yields CDR1 SGHNT and CDR2 YYREEE (reference sequence). The V end lost 0 bases, the J end lost 10 bases, and 14 bases lay between the germline ends. Here the CDR3 reads CASSLGGGLGEQFF. The CDR3 nucleotides read TGTGCCAGCAGCTTGGGTGGGGGCTTAGGCGAGCAGTTCTTC.

The chain has TRBV5-4 and TRBJ2-6; 7 positions agree with TRBD1. The junction had 11 bases not matched to a gene; V was cut back by 1 base and J by 4 bases. CDR3 length: 18 residues. CDR1 SGHNT and CDR2 YYREEE come from the germline V gene (reference sequence). In DNA form, the CDR3 reads TGTGCCAGCAGCTTGTTGGCAGGGGGACCTTCCGGGGCCAACGTCCTGACTTTC. This encodes CASSLLAGGPSGANVLTF.